This TCR beta chain is drawn from a study of post-analysis software for immune sequencing data. As for the study in general: The patients showed relapsing-remitting, secondary progressive and progressive-relapsing multiple sclerosis courses. Broader study findings: Patients carried 4 or 5 TRBV segments more frequently than controls did, and TRBV5-6, TRBV5-1 and TRBV20-1 were among them.

Unique-molecular-identifier-tagged TCR beta cDNA libraries were used. TCRdb ran MiXCR on the PCR reads and lists one entry per CDR3 protein. The sample includes under 900,000 distinct CDR3 sequences, around 50% of them seen just once. Points on this clonotype: Its antigen is undetermined.

Germline-derived CDR1 and CDR2 are SEHNR and FQNEAQ (reference sequence). V lost 2 bases, J lost 8 bases, and 9 bases lay in between. The CDR3 spans 12 residues. What was sequenced was blood. The chain links TRBV7-9 to TRBJ1-2, with no clear D. This TCR was recovered from a girl between 5 and 17 years old with multiple sclerosis. The CDR3 here is CASSLSAGGYTF. The CDR3 DNA is TGTGCCAGCAGCTTATCCGCTGGAGGCTACACCTTC.